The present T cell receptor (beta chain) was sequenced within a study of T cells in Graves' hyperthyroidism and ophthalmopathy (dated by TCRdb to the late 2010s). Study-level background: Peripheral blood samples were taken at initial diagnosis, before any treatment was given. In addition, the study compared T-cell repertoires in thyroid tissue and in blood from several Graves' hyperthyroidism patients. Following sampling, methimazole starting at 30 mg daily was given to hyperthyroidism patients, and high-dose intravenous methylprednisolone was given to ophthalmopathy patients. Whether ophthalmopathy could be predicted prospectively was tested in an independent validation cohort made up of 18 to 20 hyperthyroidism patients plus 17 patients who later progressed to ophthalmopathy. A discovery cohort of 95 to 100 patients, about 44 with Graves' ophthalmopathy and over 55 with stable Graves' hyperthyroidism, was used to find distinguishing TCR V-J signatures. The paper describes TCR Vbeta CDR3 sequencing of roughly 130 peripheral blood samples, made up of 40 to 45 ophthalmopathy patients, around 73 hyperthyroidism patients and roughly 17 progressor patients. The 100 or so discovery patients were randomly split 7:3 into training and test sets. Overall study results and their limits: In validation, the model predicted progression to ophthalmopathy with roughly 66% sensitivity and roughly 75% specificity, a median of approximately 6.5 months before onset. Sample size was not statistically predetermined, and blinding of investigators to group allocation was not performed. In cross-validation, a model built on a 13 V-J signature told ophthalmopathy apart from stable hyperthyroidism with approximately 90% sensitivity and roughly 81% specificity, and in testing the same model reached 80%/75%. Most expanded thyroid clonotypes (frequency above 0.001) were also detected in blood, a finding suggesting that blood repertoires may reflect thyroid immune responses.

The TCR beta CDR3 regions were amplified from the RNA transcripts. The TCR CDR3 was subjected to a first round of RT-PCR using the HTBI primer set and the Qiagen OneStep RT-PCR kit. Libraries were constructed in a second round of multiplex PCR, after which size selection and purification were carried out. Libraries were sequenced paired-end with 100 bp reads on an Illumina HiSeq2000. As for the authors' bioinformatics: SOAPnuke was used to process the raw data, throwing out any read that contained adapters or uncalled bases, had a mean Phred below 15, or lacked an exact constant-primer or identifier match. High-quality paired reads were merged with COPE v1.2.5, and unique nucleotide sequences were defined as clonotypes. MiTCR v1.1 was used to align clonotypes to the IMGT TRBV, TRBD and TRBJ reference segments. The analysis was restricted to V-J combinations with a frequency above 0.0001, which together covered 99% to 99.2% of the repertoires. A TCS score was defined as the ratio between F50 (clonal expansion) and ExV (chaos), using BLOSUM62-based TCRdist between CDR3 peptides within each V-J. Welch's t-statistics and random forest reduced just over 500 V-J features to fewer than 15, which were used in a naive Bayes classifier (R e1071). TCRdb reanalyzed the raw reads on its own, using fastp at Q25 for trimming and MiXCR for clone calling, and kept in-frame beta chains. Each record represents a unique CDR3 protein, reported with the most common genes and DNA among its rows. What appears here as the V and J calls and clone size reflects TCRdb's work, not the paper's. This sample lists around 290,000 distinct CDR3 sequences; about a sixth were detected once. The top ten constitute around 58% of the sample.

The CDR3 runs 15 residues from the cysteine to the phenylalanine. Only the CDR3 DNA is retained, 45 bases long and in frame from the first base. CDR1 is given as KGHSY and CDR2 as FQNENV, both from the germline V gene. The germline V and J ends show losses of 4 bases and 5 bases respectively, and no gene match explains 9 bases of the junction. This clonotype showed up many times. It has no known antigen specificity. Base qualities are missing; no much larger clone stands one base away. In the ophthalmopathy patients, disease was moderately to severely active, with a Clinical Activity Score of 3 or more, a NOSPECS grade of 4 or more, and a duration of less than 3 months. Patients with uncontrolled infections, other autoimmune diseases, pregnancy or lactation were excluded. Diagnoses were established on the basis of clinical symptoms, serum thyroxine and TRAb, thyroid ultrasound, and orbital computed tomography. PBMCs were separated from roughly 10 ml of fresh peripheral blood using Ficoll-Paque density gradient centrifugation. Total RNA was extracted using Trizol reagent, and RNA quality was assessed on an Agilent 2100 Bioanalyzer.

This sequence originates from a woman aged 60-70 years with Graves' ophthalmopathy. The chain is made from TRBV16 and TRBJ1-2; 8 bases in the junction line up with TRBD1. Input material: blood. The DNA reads TGTGCCAGCAGCCGACTTGACAGGGGTGGTTATGGCTACACCTTC. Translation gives CASSRLDRGGYGYTF.